This T cell receptor beta chain comes out of a study of vaccination and CD4 T cells after COVID-19. Regarding treatment: approximately 10-day PBMC culture with coronavirus spike peptide pools or control peptides (ViraFEST assay). An unexposed donor provided the CD4+ T cells, which were collected before the COVID-19 pandemic (2011-2018). Oncomine TCR Beta short-read sequencing was applied to DNA from cultured CD4+ T cells. TCRdb independently ran MiXCR on the PCR reads; one entry per CDR3 protein. The sample contains about 8,600 distinct CDR3 sequences, 40% to 60% of which appear only once. This clonotype was recorded a few times. The antigen is not known. The CDR3 runs to 13 residues. Trimming removed 6 bases from V and 3 bases from J, with 14 bases in between. In germline, CDR1 is DFQATT, CDR2 SNEGSKA (reference sequence).

The sequence was obtained from a human donor in good health. The sequencing sample was made of CD4+ T cells from blood, cultured in vitro. This sequence joins TRBV20-1 and TRBJ1-1; D unresolved. The CDR3 protein is CSALDARDTEAFF. CDR3 nucleotides: TGCAGTGCACTGGACGCCCGTGACACTGAAGCTTTCTTT.